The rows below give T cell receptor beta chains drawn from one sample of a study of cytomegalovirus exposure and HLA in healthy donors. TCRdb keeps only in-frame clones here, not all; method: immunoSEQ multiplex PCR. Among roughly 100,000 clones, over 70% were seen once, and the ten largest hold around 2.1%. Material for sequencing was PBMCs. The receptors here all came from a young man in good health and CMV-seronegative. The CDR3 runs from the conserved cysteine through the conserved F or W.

CASSLGPDSTYNEQFF	TRBJ2-1	TRBV11-2
CASSEETAQNTEAFF	TRBJ1-1	TRBV6-1
CSVTNTGFPYEQYF	NA	TRBV29-1
CASSLHGLAGQNEQFF	TRBJ2-1	TRBV7-2
CASSYLQNSPLHF	TRBJ1-6	TRBV6-5
CASSLSGVGRDTEAFF	TRBJ1-1	TRBV28
CASSLQGAQETQYF	TRBJ2-5	TRBV5-4
CAWRPTGGTSGYTF	TRBJ1-2	TRBV30
CASIQGSEGEAFF	TRBJ1-1	TRBV6-6
CASSYSGQGAYEQYF	TRBJ2-7	TRBV6-5
CASRNLYRDTEAFF	TRBJ1-1	TRBV4-1
CASSPTSGGRNEQFF	TRBJ2-1	TRBV4-1
CASSRKGATPYEQYF	TRBJ2-7	TRBV6-5
CASSLGTFLSTGELFF	TRBJ2-2	TRBV5-8
CASIEVNTGELFF	TRBJ2-2	TRBV28